This T cell receptor (beta chain) originates from a study of tumor-infiltrating lymphocytes in primary liver carcinoma. The CDR3 covers 16 residues. V was cut by 3 bases and J by 6 bases, with 18 bases left in between. Study-wide findings and caveats: The 250 largest clones made up significantly more of tumor than blood repertoires (p = 0.039).

It was unsorted whole blood that yielded blood RNA, and germline DNA was also extracted. TCR beta cDNA was prepared out of around 460 ng total RNA by means of a constant-region primer. Amplification in three nested multiplex PCR rounds with slightly modified ARM-PCR gave rise to TCR beta libraries. TRBV1-TRBV30 forward primers and a C-beta reverse primer were used in the first two PCR rounds, which each ran for approximately 10 cycles. TCRdb itself ran the multiplex PCR reads through MiXCR, one entry per CDR3 protein. The sample lists about 310,000 distinct CDR3 sequences; approximately 54% were seen once. In the case of this clonotype: Its antigen is undetermined. The conserved phenylalanine or tryptophan is not found at the CDR3 terminus, so this likely reflects a read error.

The chain carries TRBV12-3 or TRBV12-4 and TRBJ2-1; possible D gene TRBD2, 5 bases. This TCR was sampled from a woman aged 25 to 45 with primary liver carcinoma and hepatitis B virus infection. Source material: peripheral blood. Written as DNA, the CDR3 is TGTGCCAGCAGTTTGTCTGTAGCGCGAGGTCCCAATGAGCAGTTCTTA. Translated, it gives CASSLSVARGPNEQFL.